These 19 T cell receptor beta chains share one sample of origin, sequenced in a study of molecular identifiers for immune sequencing clone quantification. In TCRdb, the PCR reads were re-called with MiXCR into one record per CDR3 protein. The sample includes about 510,000 distinct CDR3 sequences, 25% seen only once; the top ten take about 0.75%. The sequencing sample was made of naive CD8+ T cells from blood, with Jurkat cell RNA spiked in. Subset: FACS-sorted CD8+CD4-CCR7+CD45RA+ naive T cells. These receptors were collected from a human donor in good health. Some libraries in this study had Jurkat cell RNA spiked in.

This clonotype was counted at least ten times. The chain is built from TRBV29-1 and TRBJ1-1; 7 bases are shared with TRBD1. V was pared by 0 bases and J by 4 bases, with 8 bases of the junction left unmatched. In germline, CDR1 is SQVTM, CDR2 ANQGSEA. The CDR3 runs to 15 residues. The CDR3 nucleotides read TGCAGCGTTGAAGATTTGACAGGGTCTGGCACTGAAGCTTTCTTT. It codes for CSVEDLTGSGTEAFF.

This clonotype was seen a few times. The chain employs TRBV7-9 and TRBJ1-6; D unresolved. The germline V gene has CDR1 SEHNR and CDR2 FQNEAQ (reference sequence). Trimming shortened V by 4 bases and J by 10 bases, and 14 bases separated the two germline ends. The CDR3 runs 14 residues. CDR3 region: CASSSDQDGSPLHF. The CDR3 coding sequence is TGTGCCAGCAGCTCGGACCAGGATGGGTCACCCCTCCACTTT.

This clonotype has a handful of counts. J is TRBJ2-7 and V is TRBV2; D is unclear. There are 12 residues in the CDR3. CDR1 is SNHLY and CDR2 is FYNNEI in the germline V gene. V was pared by 6 bases and J by 4 bases, with 10 bases between. CDR3 in DNA: TGTGCCAGCAGCATGGACGGTTACGAGCAGTACTTC. Amino acid sequence: CASSMDGYEQYF.

This clonotype was counted at least ten times. The CDR3 here is CATSRDGGQETQYF. CDR3 in DNA: TGTGCCACCAGCAGAGATGGGGGACAGGAGACCCAGTACTTC. This chain joins TRBV15 and TRBJ2-5, with 7 positions matching TRBD1. The CDR3 spans 14 residues. The V and J ends lost 0 bases and 5 bases, in that order; junction bases with no gene match: 3. Germline assignment: CDR1 LNHNV and CDR2 YYDKDF (reference sequence).

CDR3 region: CASSMGGGEQYF. In DNA form, the CDR3 reads TGTGCCAGTAGTATGGGGGGTGGCGAGCAGTACTTC. The V call is TRBV19, the J call TRBJ2-7, with D perhaps TRBD2 (6 bases). Trimming shortened V by 3 bases and J by 6 bases, and 9 bases separated the two germline ends. The germline V gene encodes CDR1 LNHDA and CDR2 SQIVND (reference sequence). The CDR3 runs 12 residues. The variable domain in full, with the rest retrieved from reference TRBV19 and TRBJ2-7, is DGGITQSPKYLFRKEGQNVTLSCEQNLNHDAMYWYRQDPGQGLRLIYYSQIVNDFQKGDIAEGYSVSREKKESFPLTVTSAQKNPTAFYLCASSMGGGEQYFGPGTRLTVT.

Turning to this clonotype: The germline gene is not matched at one end of the junction; a read error may be the cause. The chain employs TRBV7-8 and TRBJ2-5; 8 nucleotides agree with TRBD2. The CDR3 covers 15 residues. Germline V CDR1 and CDR2: SGHVS, FQNEAQ. CDR3 DNA: TGTGCCAGCAGCTTAACGGGGGGGCTCGGGGAGATCCAGTACTTC. Protein sequence: CASSLTGGLGEIQYF.

This clonotype occurred a few times. The chain joins TRBV24-1 to TRBJ2-1; D may be TRBD1 or TRBD2 (6 bases each). The CDR3 covers 14 residues. From germline, CDR1 is KGHDR and CDR2 SFDVKD. V was cut by 3 bases and J by 4 bases, with 9 bases left in between. CDR3 DNA: TGTGCCACCAGTGATGGGGGGCAGTACAATGAGCAGTTCTTC. Translation: CATSDGGQYNEQFF.

The chain has TRBV24-1 and TRBJ2-7, with a weak D call TRBD2 (6 bases). Germline V CDR1 and CDR2: KGHDR, SFDVKD. Trimming pared 7 bases from V and 3 bases from J, leaving 24 bases between. CDR3 size: 17 residues. The chain's CDR3 is CATRFPGLPSHFYEQYF. In nucleotides, the CDR3 is TGTGCCACCAGGTTTCCGGGACTCCCCAGCCACTTCTACGAGCAGTACTTC.

In regard to this clonotype: In this CDR3 the conserved last residue, phenylalanine or tryptophan, is missing, so a read error is likely. The rearrangement links TRBV6-5 to TRBJ2-3; 12 bases match TRBD2. This CDR3 contains 16 residues. Losses at the gene ends were 2 bases for V and 1 base for J; bases not matched to a gene: 1. CDR1 is MNHEY and CDR2 is SVGAGI in the germline V gene. CDR3 sequence (DNA): TGTGCCAGCAGTTACGCTAGCGGGAGGGGCACAGATACGCAGTATCTT. Its protein is CASSYASGRGTDTQYL.

The chain recombines TRBV11-2 with TRBJ2-3; TRBD1 matches 12 bases. Germline V lookup: CDR1 SGHAT, CDR2 FQNNGV. The CDR3 sequence is 18 residues long. V lost 4 bases and J lost 4; bases outside the gene matches: 12. For the CDR3, the DNA is TGTGCCAGCAGCTACATTCCGGGACAGGGGGCCTTCCCAGATACGCAGTATTTT. As protein: CASSYIPGQGAFPDTQYF.

Notes on this clonotype: The junction departs from germline at one end; a sequencing error may be responsible. The gene calls are TRBV6-5 and TRBJ2-3, with a tentative D call TRBD1 (6 bases). The CDR3 spans 13 residues. The germline gives CDR1 MNHEY, CDR2 SVGAGI. The CDR3 here is CASGYFGGDTQYF. CDR3 DNA sequence: TGTGCCAGCGGTTACTTTGGGGGCGATACGCAGTATTTT.

This clonotype was detected only a few times. This sequence joins TRBV7-8 and TRBJ1-2; perhaps TRBD1 as D (5 bases). The CDR3 is 15 residues long. The germline gives CDR1 SGHVS, CDR2 FQNEAQ. The V end was cut by 5 bases, the J end by 4 bases, with 17 bases between. CDR3 region: CASSARTLLGYGYTF. CDR3 sequence (DNA): TGTGCCAGCAGCGCACGGACACTTCTTGGCTATGGCTACACCTTC.

The chain employs TRBV27 and TRBJ2-5; D possibly corresponds to TRBD1 (5 bases). CDR3 length equals 15 residues. Germline V gene lookup returns CDR1 MNHEY and CDR2 SMNVEV (reference sequence). Trimming shortened V by 5 bases and J by 5 bases, and 18 bases separated the two germline ends. CDR3 in DNA: TGTGCCAGCAGTCCGACAGACCCGCCGATGGAGACCCAGTACTTC. It yields the protein CASSPTDPPMETQYF.

This clonotype showed up many times. The chain recombines TRBV9 with TRBJ1-1; D is uncertain. Germline V lookup: CDR1 SGDLS, CDR2 YYNGEE. V lost 3 bases, J lost 2 bases, and 8 bases lay in between. CDR3 size: 13 residues. In DNA, the CDR3 is TGTGCCAGCAGCGCCGACGGCAACACTGAAGCTTTCTTT. The encoded protein is CASSADGNTEAFF.

This clonotype was found many times. The V and J genes are TRBV27 and TRBJ2-7; 9 bases are shared with TRBD1. Germline CDR1 is MNHEY and CDR2 is SMNVEV (reference sequence). V lost 4 bases, J lost 4 bases, and 2 bases stayed unmatched. CDR3 length: 13 amino acids. CDR3 loop: CASSWGTGYEQYF. The CDR3 coding sequence is TGTGCCAGCAGTTGGGGGACAGGGTACGAGCAGTACTTC.

The J gene is TRBJ2-4, the V gene TRBV19; D gene ambiguous. V was pared by 4 bases and J by 1 base, with 17 bases between. Germline V lookup: CDR1 LNHDA, CDR2 SQIVND (reference sequence). The CDR3 runs to 17 residues. The CDR3 loop reads CASSTLGRLGAKNIQYF. Here the CDR3 DNA reads TGTGCCAGTAGTACCCTTGGGCGGCTCGGGGCCAAAAACATTCAGTACTTC.

V and J are TRBV5-1 and TRBJ2-7; D not certain. The ends were cut back, 4 bases at V and 7 bases at J, with 18 bases in the middle. The CDR3 totals 14 residues. Germline assignment: CDR1 SGHRS and CDR2 YFSETQ. The DNA of the CDR3 is TGCGCCAGCAGCCACGAACTGGGCAGCTGGGAGCAGTACTTC. Translated: CASSHELGSWEQYF.

Comments on this clonotype: A much bigger clone sits one base away, suggesting this may be a read error. V gene TRBV29-1 combines with J gene TRBJ1-1; D remains unclear. V lost 6 bases, J lost 2 bases, and 10 bases lay in between. The germline V gene encodes CDR1 SQVTM and CDR2 ANQGSEA. This CDR3 contains 12 residues. The CDR3 spells CSVRWVNTEAFF. The CDR3 DNA follows: TGCAGCGTGAGATGGGTTAACACTGAAGCTTTCTTT.

Turning to this clonotype: It is likely a read error, because the conserved phenylalanine at the end of the CDR3 is missing. The V and J genes are TRBV6-2 or TRBV6-3 and TRBJ1-5; D gene unclear. Germline V gene sequence: CDR1 MNHEY, CDR2 SVGEGT. The CDR3 is 14 residues long. V lost 4 bases and J lost 7, with 14 bases in between. This CDR3 is CASSFTRVRQPQHL. In nucleotides, the CDR3 is TGTGCCAGCAGTTTCACAAGGGTCCGCCAGCCCCAGCATCTT.